These 5 T cell receptor beta chains were all obtained from the same sample, sequenced in a study of T-cell reconstitution after alpha-beta-depleted transplantation in children. Unique molecular identifiers featured in how the TCRbeta library was prepared. TCRdb re-derived calls from the PCR reads in MiXCR, one entry per CDR3 protein. The sample consists of over 300,000 distinct CDR3 sequences, approximately 10% of them appearing once. The specimen was PBMCs from the stem cell graft donor, collected from the stem cell graft. The receptors shown here come from a human donor who donated a stem cell graft to a child with acute lymphoblastic leukemia.

This chain links TRBV5-1 with TRBJ2-7; 7 bases agree with TRBD2. This CDR3 has 15 residues. Germline V CDR1 and CDR2: SGHRS, YFSETQ. Losses at the gene ends were 2 bases for V and 1 base for J; bases not matched to a gene: 6. CDR3 DNA: TGCGCCAGCAGCTTCTACCGGGGGGTTTCCTACGAGCAGTACTTC. This codes for CASSFYRGVSYEQYF. Looking up the rest from reference TRBV5-1 and TRBJ2-7 gives the full variable domain: KAGVTQTPRYLIKTRGQQVTLSCSPISGHRSVSWYQQTPGQGLQFLFEYFSETQRNKGNFPGRFSGRQFSNSRSEMNVSTLELGDSALYLCASSFYRGVSYEQYFGPGTRLTVT.

This clonotype was observed many times. The chain couples TRBV5-5 to TRBJ1-5, with 7 bases identical to TRBD1. Germline CDR1 and CDR2: SGHKS and YYEKEE (reference sequence). The CDR3 covers 17 residues. J lost 0 bases, V lost 0 bases, and 6 bases had no gene match. CDR3 region: CASSLEGDSYSNQPQHF. The CDR3 DNA sequence: TGTGCCAGCAGCTTGGAAGGGGACAGCTATAGCAATCAGCCCCAGCATTTT. Drawing the rest from reference TRBV5-5 and TRBJ1-5, the complete variable domain is DAGVTQSPTHLIKTRGQQVTLRCSPISGHKSVSWYQQVLGQGPQFIFQYYEKEERGRGNFPDRFSARQFPNYSSELNVNALLLGDSALYLCASSLEGDSYSNQPQHFGDGTRLSIL.

Comments on this clonotype: At one boundary the junction diverges from the germline segment, which might be a read error. This chain links TRBV7-2 with TRBJ2-2, with D perhaps TRBD2 (6 bases). The CDR3 has 15 amino acids. Per the germline V gene, CDR1 is SGHTA and CDR2 is FQGNSA. CDR3 amino acids: CASSLGGIHTGELLF. CDR3 in DNA: TGTGCCAGCAGCTTAGGCGGGATACACACCGGGGAGCTGCTTTTT. The entire variable domain, with the rest obtained from reference TRBV7-2 and TRBJ2-2, is as follows: GAGVSQSPSNKVTEKGKDVELRCDPISGHTALYWYRQSLGQGLEFLIYFQGNSAPDKSGLPSDRFSAERTGGSVSTLTIQRTQQEDSAVYLCASSLGGIHTGELLFGEGSRLTVL.

The V and J genes are TRBV10-3 and TRBJ2-1, with 7 bases identical to TRBD1. J lost 8 bases, V lost 6 bases, and 7 bases had no gene match. This CDR3 region has 13 residues. The V gene's germline CDR1 is ENHRY and CDR2 SYGVKD. In nucleotides, the CDR3 is TGTGCCATCAGGGCAAGAACAGGGGATGAGCAGTTCTTC. Residues: CAIRARTGDEQFF.

This clonotype was detected many times. The chain joins TRBV20-1 to TRBJ2-2; no clear D. V lost 3 bases to trimming and J lost 1 base, with 9 bases between them. Per the germline V gene, CDR1 is DFQATT and CDR2 is SNEGSKA (reference sequence). The CDR3 spans 14 residues. DNA for the CDR3: TGCAGTGCTAGTCGGAGTGGGAACACCGGGGAGCTGTTTTTT. This sequence encodes CSASRSGNTGELFF.